A single sample gave rise to the 6 T cell receptor beta chains below, sequenced in a study of shared clonotypes between healthy human individuals. The repertoire was sequenced with immunoSEQ multiplex PCR; TCRdb's copy has only in-frame clones and lacks some. The table lists 2 million to 3 million clones, 93% of them singletons, with about 0.39% in the top ten. Input material: naive CD4+ T cells from PBMCs. This sample's subset: CD45RA+ positively selected. These receptors were collected from a man aged 18-30 years in good health. Some clones in this sample may be carry-over from other donors' samples.

The rearrangement uses TRBV5-1 and TRBJ1-5; 7 bases are a match to TRBD1. There are 15 residues in the CDR3. From germline, CDR1 is SGHRS and CDR2 YFSETQ. After removal of 5 bases from V and 1 base from J, the junction contained 6 bases not matched to a gene. Written as DNA, the CDR3 is TGCGCCAGCAGGGAGGGGGCTATAAGCAATCAGCCCCAGCATTTT. Translating gives CASREGAISNQPQHF.

This sequence joins TRBV7-9 and TRBJ2-7; TRBD2 agrees at 15 bases. CDR3 length: 15 residues. In germline, CDR1 is SEHNR, CDR2 FQNEAQ (reference sequence). V was pared by 4 bases and J by 6 bases, with 4 bases of the junction left unmatched. The DNA of the CDR3 is TGTGCCAGCAGCTGGGGACTAGCGGGAGGTTCCGAGCAGTACTTC. The encoded protein is CASSWGLAGGSEQYF.

About this clone itself: This CDR3 is also generated by other DNA sequences in the sample. This chain links TRBV7-9 with TRBJ1-1; 9 positions match TRBD1. The CDR3 totals 14 residues. CDR1 and CDR2 (germline): SEHNR, FQNEAQ (reference sequence). The V gene end was trimmed by 5 bases and the J gene end by 3 bases; junction bases not matched to a gene: 4. CDR3 DNA sequence: TGTGCCAGCAGCCCTCGGACAGGGGACACTGAAGCTTTCTTT. It codes for CASSPRTGDTEAFF.

The rearrangement joins TRBV11-2 to TRBJ1-1; D unresolved. Trimming took off 3 bases at V and 9 bases at J, with 20 bases between the two ends. Germline V gene lookup returns CDR1 SGHAT and CDR2 FQNNGV. The CDR3 length is 15 residues. As DNA, the CDR3 is TGTGCCAGCAGCTTTGTCGGACCGAAACTGATCAAAGCTTTCTTT. Translation: CASSFVGPKLIKAFF.

The chain links TRBV27 to TRBJ1-4; 7 positions match TRBD1. The ends lost 4 bases at V and 8 bases at J; junction bases unmatched: 7. Germline CDR1 reads MNHEY; CDR2 reads SMNVEV (reference sequence). The CDR3 contains 14 residues. In nucleotides, the CDR3 is TGTGCCAGCAGTTGGGGTAGGGGGCAGGAAAAACTGTTTTTT. It translates to CASSWGRGQEKLFF.

The chain links TRBV6-5 to TRBJ2-5; 10 bases are a match to TRBD1. The DNA end favors TRBJ2-7, so the J call may be wrong. Germline CDR1 is MNHEY and CDR2 is SVGAGI. This CDR3 has 13 amino acids. CDR3 DNA: TGTGCCAGCGGCCGGACAGGGGGCTACGAGCAGTACTTC. The encoded protein is CASGRTGGYEQYF.